These 25 T cell receptor beta chains came from one sample sequenced in a study of blood T cell repertoires in COVID-19. Clones were read by immunoSEQ multiplex PCR, and TCRdb kept only the in-frame ones, dropping some. The table lists around 82,000 clones, around 85% of them singletons, with roughly 9.3% in the top ten. Material: peripheral blood. The receptors derive from a man aged 45-65 years with COVID-19, enrolled during active disease.

The rearrangement joins TRBV29-1 to TRBJ1-2; TRBD1 matches at 7 bases. The CDR3 sequence is 15 residues long. The V segment lost 8 bases and the J segment 2 bases; nucleotides outside the gene matches: 14. Germline CDR1 reads SQVTM; CDR2 reads ANQGSEA. The CDR3 sequence: CSLSPTGAPNYGYTF. CDR3 coding DNA: TGCAGCCTCTCCCCAACAGGGGCACCCAACTATGGCTACACCTTC.

This clone came up once. The chain couples TRBV24-1 to TRBJ1-2; D might be TRBD1 (6 bases). The germline CDR1 and CDR2 sequences are KGHDR and SFDVKD. V was clipped by 4 bases and J by 7 bases, with 12 bases between them. The CDR3 consists of 13 residues. CDR3 loop: CATSDPGQPGYTF. CDR3 bases: TGTGCCACCAGTGACCCTGGACAGCCTGGCTACACCTTC.

The rearrangement links TRBV6-5 to TRBJ2-1; D not certain. V was trimmed by 7 bases and J by 2 bases, leaving 9 bases between them. Per germline, CDR1 MNHEY and CDR2 SVGAGI. This CDR3 region has 13 residues. CDR3 nucleotide sequence: TGTGCCAGCACGTCCCTAACCTACAATGAGCAGTTCTTC. Protein sequence: CASTSLTYNEQFF.

The chain has TRBV5-4 and TRBJ1-1; D remains unclear. Trimming cost V 6 bases and J 0 bases, with 12 bases left between them. The CDR3 contains 14 residues. Germline CDR1 and CDR2: SGHNT and YYREEE (reference sequence). This chain's CDR3 is CASTKGVMNTEAFF. In nucleotides, the CDR3 is TGTGCCAGCACCAAGGGAGTGATGAACACTGAAGCTTTCTTT.

The chain combines TRBV6-5 with TRBJ1-2; 8 positions match TRBD1. CDR1 and CDR2 (germline): MNHEY, SVGAGI. Trimming removed 6 bases from V and 4 bases from J; junction bases left unmatched: 10. The CDR3 totals 15 residues. CDR3 region: CASSPQGGFSYGYTF. Written as DNA, the CDR3 is TGTGCCAGCAGCCCACAGGGGGGATTCTCCTATGGCTACACCTTC.

The chain recombines TRBV11-2 with TRBJ2-7, with 7 nucleotides matching TRBD1. The CDR3 loop spans 15 amino acids. Germline CDR1 and CDR2: SGHAT and FQNNGV. V lost 5 bases, J lost 0 bases, and 7 bases stayed unmatched. In nucleotides, the CDR3 is TGTGCCAGCAGCCCACAGGGGCTTAGCTCCTACGAGCAGTACTTC. This translates into CASSPQGLSSYEQYF.

The chain joins TRBV5-1 to TRBJ1-4; D might be TRBD1 (5 bases). This CDR3 has 14 amino acids. V dropped 2 bases and J dropped 7 bases, with 12 bases sitting between them. Germline CDR1 is SGHRS and CDR2 is YFSETQ. The DNA of the CDR3 is TGCGCCAGCAGCTTAAGGCAGGGAGGTGAAAAACTGTTTTTT. This codes for CASSLRQGGEKLFF.

CDR3 protein: CASSLERGQATEAFF. The CDR3 DNA follows: TGTGCCAGCAGTTTAGAAAGAGGACAGGCCACTGAAGCTTTCTTT. The chain couples TRBV28 to TRBJ1-1; 7 bases match TRBD1. The CDR3 length is 15 residues. V trimming: 2 bases; J trimming: 4 bases; junction bases outside the gene matches: 7. CDR1 and CDR2 from the germline V gene are MDHEN and SYDVKM.

CDR3 nucleotide sequence: TGTGCCAGTAGTATGTGGCAGGGGCTCTACAATGAGCAGTTCTTC. It encodes CASSMWQGLYNEQFF. The chain recombines TRBV19 with TRBJ2-1, with D maybe TRBD1 (6 bases). Trimming removed 3 bases from V and 3 bases from J, with 12 bases in between. CDR1 is LNHDA and CDR2 is SQIVND in the germline V gene (reference sequence). This CDR3 is 15 amino acids long.

This chain links TRBV5-1 with TRBJ2-3; no firm D call. CDR3 length: 15 residues. Germline values: CDR1 SGHRS, CDR2 YFSETQ. V gave up 4 bases and J gave up 2 bases, with 14 bases separating them. The CDR3 protein is CASSQTSNPTDTQYF. The CDR3 DNA reads as TGCGCCAGCAGCCAAACGAGCAACCCCACAGATACGCAGTATTTT.

V is TRBV11-2 and J is TRBJ1-1; 7 nucleotides match TRBD1. The length of the CDR3 is 14 residues. The V gene end was trimmed by 2 bases and the J gene end by 7 bases; junction bases not matched to a gene: 7. The V gene's germline CDR1 is SGHAT and CDR2 FQNNGV. The CDR3 DNA reads TGTGCCAGCAGCTTATGGCGGGGGGACAGTGAAGCTTTCTTT. It translates to CASSLWRGDSEAFF.

This clone has just one count. V is TRBV11-3 and J is TRBJ2-5; TRBD2 might be the D (7 bases). Germline V CDR1 and CDR2: SGHNT, YENEEA. This CDR3 is 14 amino acids long. With 0 bases removed from V and 5 bases from J, the gap between germline ends came to 10 bases. The CDR3 here is CASSLDRGAETQYF. CDR3 DNA sequence: TGTGCCAGCAGCTTAGACCGGGGGGCCGAGACCCAGTACTTC.

This chain connects TRBV21-1 to TRBJ2-3; no check of the table's D call, TRBD2, against the DNA was made. TRBV21-1 is a pseudogene. CDR3 length equals 13 residues. The DNA of the CDR3 is TGTGCCAGCACCCGGGGGGGGCCAGATACGCAGTATTTT. Its translation: CASTRGGPDTQYF.

The rearrangement links TRBV7-3 to TRBJ1-2; a possible D gene is TRBD1 (5 bases). The CDR3 runs 15 residues. Germline V CDR1 and CDR2: SGHTA, FQGTGA. Trimming pared 3 bases from V and 8 bases from J, leaving 19 bases between. CDR3 coding DNA: TGTGCCAGCAGCTTCATGGACAAACGAGTGGGAGGCTACACCTTC. It translates to CASSFMDKRVGGYTF.

This rearrangement joins TRBV9 to TRBJ1-2; D is undetermined. Trimming stripped 5 bases from V and 4 bases from J, with 9 bases between. This CDR3 contains 12 residues. Germline CDR1 reads SGDLS; CDR2 reads YYNGEE. This CDR3 reads CASSPTGYGYTF. The CDR3 nucleotides read TGTGCCAGCAGTCCGACTGGCTATGGCTACACCTTC.

The chain has TRBV7-9 and TRBJ1-3; 9 nucleotides agree with TRBD1. The CDR3 consists of 17 residues. Per the germline V gene, CDR1 is SEHNR and CDR2 is FQNEAQ (reference sequence). J gave up 1 base and V 5 bases, and 9 bases lay outside the gene matches. The CDR3 bases are TGTGCCAGCAGCGCCCCGACAGGGGGGGTTTCTGGAAACACCATATATTTT. Protein: CASSAPTGGVSGNTIYF.

V is TRBV20-1 and J is TRBJ2-5; D might be TRBD2 (6 bases). Germline V lookup: CDR1 DFQATT, CDR2 SNEGSKA (reference sequence). The CDR3 consists of 12 residues. V lost 3 bases and J lost 3, with 8 bases in between. The CDR3 region is CSASRREETQYF. The CDR3, as DNA: TGCAGTGCTAGTCGGAGGGAAGAGACCCAGTACTTC.

This clone was detected once. This chain links TRBV28 with TRBJ1-1, with D possibly matching TRBD1 (5 bases). The CDR3 has 16 residues. V was pared by 6 bases and J by 1 base, with 18 bases between. Germline V gives CDR1 MDHEN, CDR2 SYDVKM. The chain's CDR3 is CASRSAQAGWNTEAFF. CDR3 sequence (DNA): TGTGCCAGCAGGTCAGCTCAGGCAGGGTGGAACACTGAAGCTTTCTTT.

J is TRBJ2-1 and V is TRBV7-3; D possibly corresponds to TRBD2 (5 bases). CDR1 is SGHTA, CDR2 FQGTGA, per germline. The V end was cut by 1 base, the J end by 6 bases, with 13 bases between. There are 15 residues in the CDR3. For the CDR3, the DNA is TGTGCCAGCAGCTTAATGTCCGGAGGAGCCAATGAGCAGTTCTTC. It encodes CASSLMSGGANEQFF.

The V call is TRBV19, the J call TRBJ1-1, with 9 positions matching TRBD1. The CDR3 sequence is 16 residues long. CDR1 and CDR2 from the germline V gene are LNHDA and SQIVND (reference sequence). Germline trimming cut 3 bases from V and 2 bases from J; bases unmatched to any gene: 7. The CDR3: CASSIPGTGTNTEAFF. DNA of the CDR3: TGTGCCAGTAGTATCCCCGGGACAGGGACTAACACTGAAGCTTTCTTT.

This clone has more than one count but fewer than ten. This chain joins TRBV30 and TRBJ1-3; a possible D gene is TRBD1 (5 bases). V lost 1 base to trimming and J lost 3 bases, with 13 bases between them. Germline V CDR1 and CDR2: GTSNPN, SVGIG (reference sequence). CDR3 length equals 15 residues. The CDR3 nucleotides read TGTGCCTGGAGTGACAGGAGGGCAATTGGAAACACCATATATTTT. Translated, it gives CAWSDRRAIGNTIYF.

The rearrangement links TRBV7-3 to TRBJ1-2; maybe TRBD1 (5 bases). CDR3 length equals 17 residues. Trimming removed 3 bases from V and 1 base from J, with 18 bases in between. Looked up from germline, CDR1 is SGHTA and CDR2 is FQGTGA. CDR3: CASSFPLTEGHNYGYTF. CDR3 nucleotide sequence: TGTGCCAGCAGCTTCCCACTGACAGAAGGACATAACTATGGCTACACCTTC.

This chain connects TRBV28 to TRBJ1-2, with 11 bases matching TRBD1. The V gene's germline CDR1 is MDHEN and CDR2 SYDVKM. J gave up 6 bases and V 1 base, and 10 bases lay outside the gene matches. This CDR3 contains 17 residues. DNA of the CDR3: TGTGCCAGCAGTTTATCCTCGGGACAGGGGGTTAAGGATGGCTACACCTTC. Its protein is CASSLSSGQGVKDGYTF.

The rearrangement links TRBV18 to TRBJ1-1; 9 positions agree with TRBD1. This CDR3 comprises 15 residues. Germline assignment: CDR1 KGHSH and CDR2 LQKENI. V shed 10 bases and J 1 base; nucleotides not matched to a gene: 10. This CDR3 is CATTRDRAWNTEAFF. CDR3 DNA: TGTGCCACCACTCGGGACAGGGCGTGGAACACTGAAGCTTTCTTT.

The chain employs TRBV2 and TRBJ2-7; 9 bases are shared with TRBD1. Germline CDR1 and CDR2: SNHLY and FYNNEI. Trimming removed 2 bases from V and 1 base from J; junction bases left unmatched: 9. The CDR3 is made up of 17 amino acids. This chain's CDR3 is CASSEPLTGGTSYEQYF. DNA for the CDR3: TGTGCCAGCAGTGAACCCTTGACAGGGGGTACGTCCTACGAGCAGTACTTC.